This TCR beta chain was profiled in a study of OX40 agonist ivuxolimab in advanced cancers. The wider study: Partial response was recorded in three patients: one hepatocellular carcinoma and two cutaneous melanoma cases.

Trimming took off 4 bases at V and 7 bases at J, with 14 bases between the two ends. Germline CDR1 reads SNHLY; CDR2 reads FYNNEI. CDR3 length: 14 amino acids. Assay: immunoSEQ multiplex PCR; the TCRdb copy retains only in-frame clones and omits some. The table lists 65,000 to 95,000 clones, about 84% of them singletons. The receptor's source is an adult with an advanced solid tumor such as melanoma, head and neck, liver or kidney cancer. The J gene is TRBJ1-5, the V gene TRBV2; D is perhaps TRBD1 (6 bases). This specimen consisted of CD4+ or CD8+ T cells sorted from blood, obtained in a trial of the OX40 agonist ivuxolimab. The CDR3 bases are TGTGCCAGCAGTGTTGATCAGGGGTGGCAGCCCCAGCATTTT. This translates into CASSVDQGWQPQHF.